These T cell receptor beta chains were read from a single sample in a study of blood T cell repertoires in COVID-19. The assay was immunoSEQ multiplex PCR, and TCRdb's table has in-frame clones only and misses some. The data show 150,000 to 190,000 clones, roughly 80% seen once. Sequenced material: PBMCs or T cells enriched from blood (not recorded which). The receptors were gathered from a middle-aged man who had recovered from COVID-19. Each CDR3 is given with its conserved first and last residue. D genes are given only for firm matches. Where a row states a size, it is once, few, many or the class of an expanded clone; other rows omit it.

CDR3aa	CDR3nt	d_gene	j_gene	v_gene	abundance
CASSYRLAGGNEQFF	TGTGCCAGCAGTTACAGACTAGCGGGGGGGAATGAGCAGTTCTTC	TRBD2	TRBJ2-1	TRBV6-2/TRBV6-3	-
CASSRVVPKRDRPYEQYF	TGTGCCAGCAGTAGAGTAGTACCGAAACGGGACAGGCCATACGAGCAGTACTTC	TRBD1	TRBJ2-7	TRBV27	few
CASSPQGSGELFF	TGTGCCAGCAGTCCACAGGGTTCCGGGGAGCTGTTTTTT	-	TRBJ2-2	TRBV12-3/TRBV12-4	-
CASIPRDRVDYGYTF	TGTGCCAGCATTCCCCGGGACAGGGTTGACTATGGCTACACCTTC	TRBD1	TRBJ1-2	TRBV6-5	-
CASSKGGTYYGYTF	TGTGCCAGCAGCAAAGGCGGCACTTACTATGGCTACACCTTC	-	TRBJ1-2	TRBV21-1	-
CASSAEGLAGWETQYF	TGTGCCAGCAGCGCCGAGGGACTAGCGGGGTGGGAGACCCAGTACTTC	TRBD2	TRBJ2-5	TRBV9	-
CASSRDLPYEQYF	TGCGCCAGCAGCCGAGATCTCCCCTACGAGCAGTACTTC	-	TRBJ2-7	TRBV4-3	-
CSGTLLGGGTEAFF	TGCAGCGGAACCCTCCTGGGGGGGGGTACTGAAGCTTTCTTT	-	TRBJ1-1	TRBV29-1	-
CASSPPGGWPNTEAFF	TGTGCCAGCTCACCCCCGGGGGGATGGCCGAACACTGAAGCTTTCTTT	-	TRBJ1-1	TRBV18	-
CAGTGGMNTEAFF	TGTGCCGGAACAGGGGGCATGAACACTGAAGCTTTCTTT	TRBD1	TRBJ1-1	TRBV2	-
CASSQGGQGTGQPQHF	TGTGCCAGCAGCCAAGGGGGACAGGGGACAGGGCAGCCCCAGCATTTT	TRBD1	TRBJ1-5	TRBV3-1/TRBV3-2	-